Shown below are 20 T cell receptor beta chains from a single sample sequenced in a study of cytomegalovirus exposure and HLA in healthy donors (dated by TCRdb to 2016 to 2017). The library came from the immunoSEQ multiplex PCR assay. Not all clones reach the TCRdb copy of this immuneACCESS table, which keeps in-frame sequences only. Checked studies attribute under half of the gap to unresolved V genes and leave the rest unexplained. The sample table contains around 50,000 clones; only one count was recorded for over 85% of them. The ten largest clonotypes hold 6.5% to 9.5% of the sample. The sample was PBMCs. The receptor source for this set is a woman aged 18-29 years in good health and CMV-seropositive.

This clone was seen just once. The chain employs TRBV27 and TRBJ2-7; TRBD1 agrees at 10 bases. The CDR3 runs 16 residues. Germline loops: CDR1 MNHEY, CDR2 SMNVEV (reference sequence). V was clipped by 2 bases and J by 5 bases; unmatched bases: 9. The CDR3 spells CASSLPGTGVGHEQYF. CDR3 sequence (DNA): TGTGCCAGCAGTTTACCCGGGACAGGGGTCGGCCACGAGCAGTACTTC.

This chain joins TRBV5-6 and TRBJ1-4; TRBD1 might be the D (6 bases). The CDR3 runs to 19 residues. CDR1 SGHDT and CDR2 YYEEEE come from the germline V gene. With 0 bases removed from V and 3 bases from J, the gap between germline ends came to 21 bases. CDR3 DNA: TGTGCCAGCAGCTTGGGTCCGGCAAAATTAGCAGGGGCTAATGAAAAACTGTTTTTT. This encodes CASSLGPAKLAGANEKLFF.

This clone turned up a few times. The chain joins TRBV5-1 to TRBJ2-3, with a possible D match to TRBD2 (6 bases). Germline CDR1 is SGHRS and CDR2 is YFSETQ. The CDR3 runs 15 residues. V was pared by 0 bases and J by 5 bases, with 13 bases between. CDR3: CASSLGVGSRDTQYF. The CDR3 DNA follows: TGCGCCAGCAGCTTGGGTGTCGGGAGCCGAGATACGCAGTATTTT.

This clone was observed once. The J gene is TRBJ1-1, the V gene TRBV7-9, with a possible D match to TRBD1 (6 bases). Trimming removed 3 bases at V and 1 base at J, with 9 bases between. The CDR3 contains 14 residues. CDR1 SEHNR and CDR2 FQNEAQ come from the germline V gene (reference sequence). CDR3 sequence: CASSLTGGNTEAFF. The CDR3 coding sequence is TGTGCCAGCAGCTTGACAGGCGGGAACACTGAAGCTTTCTTT.

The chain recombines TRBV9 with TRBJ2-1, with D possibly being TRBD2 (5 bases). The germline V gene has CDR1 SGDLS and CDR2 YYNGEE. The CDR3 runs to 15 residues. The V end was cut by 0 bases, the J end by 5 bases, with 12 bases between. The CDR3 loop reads CASSVAPGRDNEQFF. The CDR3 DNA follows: TGTGCCAGCAGCGTAGCTCCGGGAAGAGACAATGAGCAGTTCTTC.

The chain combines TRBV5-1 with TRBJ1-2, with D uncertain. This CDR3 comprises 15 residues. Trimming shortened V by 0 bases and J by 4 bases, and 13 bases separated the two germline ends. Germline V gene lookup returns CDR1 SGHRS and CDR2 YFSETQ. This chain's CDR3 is CASSLDGTDIYGYTF. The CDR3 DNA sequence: TGCGCCAGCAGCTTGGATGGCACCGACATCTATGGCTACACCTTC.

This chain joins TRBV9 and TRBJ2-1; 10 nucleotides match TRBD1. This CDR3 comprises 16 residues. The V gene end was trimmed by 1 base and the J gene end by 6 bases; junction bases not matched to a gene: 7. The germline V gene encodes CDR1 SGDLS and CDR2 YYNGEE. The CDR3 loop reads CASSVTGDRGANEQFF. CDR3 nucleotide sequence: TGTGCCAGCAGCGTAACCGGGGACAGGGGCGCCAATGAGCAGTTCTTC.

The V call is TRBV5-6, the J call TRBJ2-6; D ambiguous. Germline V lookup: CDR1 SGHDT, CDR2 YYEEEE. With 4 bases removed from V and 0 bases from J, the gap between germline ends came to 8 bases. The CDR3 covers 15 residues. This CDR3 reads CASSRSISGANVLTF. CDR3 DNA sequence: TGTGCCAGCAGCCGTAGTATCTCTGGGGCCAACGTCCTGACTTTC.

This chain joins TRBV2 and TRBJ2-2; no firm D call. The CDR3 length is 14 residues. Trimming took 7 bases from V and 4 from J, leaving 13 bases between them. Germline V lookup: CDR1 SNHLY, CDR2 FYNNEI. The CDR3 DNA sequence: TGTGCCAGCATAGGCGCGGTTCCCACCGGGGAGCTGTTTTTT. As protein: CASIGAVPTGELFF.

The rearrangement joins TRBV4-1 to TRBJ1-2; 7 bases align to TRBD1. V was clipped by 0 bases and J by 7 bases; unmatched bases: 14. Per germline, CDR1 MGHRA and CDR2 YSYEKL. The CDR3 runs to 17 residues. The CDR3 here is CASSQDLLRDSGAGYTF. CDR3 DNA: TGCGCCAGCAGCCAAGACCTACTCCGGGACAGCGGAGCTGGCTACACCTTC.

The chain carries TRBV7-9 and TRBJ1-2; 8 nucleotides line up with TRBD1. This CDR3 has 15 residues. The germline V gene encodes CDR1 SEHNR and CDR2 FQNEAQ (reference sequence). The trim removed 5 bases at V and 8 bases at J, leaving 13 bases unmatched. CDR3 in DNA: TGTGCCAGCAGCCCCAGCCACTTCGACAGGGGCGGCTACACCTTC. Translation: CASSPSHFDRGGYTF.

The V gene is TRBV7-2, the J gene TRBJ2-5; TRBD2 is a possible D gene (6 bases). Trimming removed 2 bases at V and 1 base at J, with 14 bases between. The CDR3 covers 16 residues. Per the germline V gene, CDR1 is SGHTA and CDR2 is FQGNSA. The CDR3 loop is CASSLRGRGVQETQYF. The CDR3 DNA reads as TGTGCCAGCAGCTTACGGGGGAGAGGGGTCCAAGAGACCCAGTACTTC.

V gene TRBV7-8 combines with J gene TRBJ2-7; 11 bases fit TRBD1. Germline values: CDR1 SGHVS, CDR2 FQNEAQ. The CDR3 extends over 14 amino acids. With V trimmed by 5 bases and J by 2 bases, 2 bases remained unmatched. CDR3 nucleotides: TGTGCCAGCAGCGGGGGACAGGGGGCCTACGAGCAGTACTTC. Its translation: CASSGGQGAYEQYF.

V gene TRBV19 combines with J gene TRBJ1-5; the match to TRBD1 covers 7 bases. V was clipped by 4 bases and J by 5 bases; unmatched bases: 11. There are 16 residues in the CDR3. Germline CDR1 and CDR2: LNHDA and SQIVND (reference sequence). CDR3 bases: TGTGCCAGTAGTACCTGGGACAGCCGTGCCGATCAGCCCCAGCATTTT. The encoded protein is CASSTWDSRADQPQHF.

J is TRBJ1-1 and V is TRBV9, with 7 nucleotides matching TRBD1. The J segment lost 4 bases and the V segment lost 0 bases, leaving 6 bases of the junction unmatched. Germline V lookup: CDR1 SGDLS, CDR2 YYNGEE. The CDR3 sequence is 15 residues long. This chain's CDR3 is CASSVEEGAGTEAFF. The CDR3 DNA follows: TGTGCCAGCAGCGTAGAGGAGGGGGCGGGCACTGAAGCTTTCTTT.

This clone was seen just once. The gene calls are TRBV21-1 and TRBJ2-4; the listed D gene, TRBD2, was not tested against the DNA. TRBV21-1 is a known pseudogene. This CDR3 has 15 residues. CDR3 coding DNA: TGTGCCAGCAGCCCCGGGGGACTAGCCAAAAACATTCAGTACTTC. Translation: CASSPGGLAKNIQYF.

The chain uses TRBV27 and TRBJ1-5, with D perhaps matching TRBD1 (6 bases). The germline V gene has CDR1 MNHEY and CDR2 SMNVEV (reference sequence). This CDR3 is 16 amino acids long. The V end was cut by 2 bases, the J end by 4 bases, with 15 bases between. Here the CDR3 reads CASSLAPQGRNQPQHF. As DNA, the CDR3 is TGTGCCAGCAGTTTAGCGCCTCAGGGGAGAAATCAGCCCCAGCATTTT.

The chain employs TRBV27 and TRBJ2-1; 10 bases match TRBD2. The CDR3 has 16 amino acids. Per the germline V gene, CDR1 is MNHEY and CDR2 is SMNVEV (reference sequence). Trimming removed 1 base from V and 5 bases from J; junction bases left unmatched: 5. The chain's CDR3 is CASSLWPGTSDNEQFF. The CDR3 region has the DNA TGTGCCAGCAGTTTATGGCCAGGGACTAGCGACAATGAGCAGTTCTTC.

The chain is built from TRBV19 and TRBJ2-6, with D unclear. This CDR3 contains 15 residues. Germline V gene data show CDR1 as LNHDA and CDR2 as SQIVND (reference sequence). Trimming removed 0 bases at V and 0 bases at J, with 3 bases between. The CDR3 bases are TGTGCCAGTAGTATAGACAACTCTGGGGCCAACGTCCTGACTTTC. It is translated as CASSIDNSGANVLTF.

The CDR3 DNA reads TGTGCCAGCAGCAACCCGGGACTAGCGGGAGGGCCGGGAGATGAGCAGTTCTTC. Translated: CASSNPGLAGGPGDEQFF. The rearrangement links TRBV11-3 to TRBJ2-1; 16 nucleotides match TRBD2. This CDR3 is 18 amino acids long. V gave up 5 bases and J gave up 8 bases; unmatched junction bases: 12. Looked up from germline, CDR1 is SGHNT and CDR2 is YENEEA.